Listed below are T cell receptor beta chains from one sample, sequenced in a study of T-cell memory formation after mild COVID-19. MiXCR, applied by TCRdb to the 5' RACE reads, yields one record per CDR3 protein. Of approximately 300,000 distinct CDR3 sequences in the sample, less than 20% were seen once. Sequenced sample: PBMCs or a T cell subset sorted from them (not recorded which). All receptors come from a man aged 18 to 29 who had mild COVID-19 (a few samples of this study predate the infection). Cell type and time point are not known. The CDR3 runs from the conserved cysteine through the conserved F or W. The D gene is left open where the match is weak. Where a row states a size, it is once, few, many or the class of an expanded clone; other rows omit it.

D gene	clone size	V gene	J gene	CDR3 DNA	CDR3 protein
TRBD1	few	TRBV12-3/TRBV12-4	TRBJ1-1	TGTGCCAGCAGTGCGACAGGGACCACTGAAGCTTTCTTT	CASSATGTTEAFF
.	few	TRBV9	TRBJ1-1	TGTGCCAGCAGCGGTACGAGTATGAACACTGAAGCTTTCTTT	CASSGTSMNTEAFF
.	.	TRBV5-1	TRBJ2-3	TGCGCCAGCAGATATTACCTAAGTTTGGCAGATACGCAGTATTTT	CASRYYLSLADTQYF
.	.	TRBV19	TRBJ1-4	TGTGCCGGGTCTGGGGGGACTAATGAAAAACTGTTTTTT	CAGSGGTNEKLFF
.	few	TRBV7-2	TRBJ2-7	TGTGCCAGCAGCTCGACCGGGATGGAGCAGTACTTC	CASSSTGMEQYF
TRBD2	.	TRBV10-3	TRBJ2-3	TGTGCCATCAGTCAGACTAGCGGGGGAACAGATACGCAGTATTTT	CAISQTSGGTDTQYF
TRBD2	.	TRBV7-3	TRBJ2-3	TGTGCCAGCAGCGTTACTAGCGGGGGGTTCACAGATACGCAGTATTTT	CASSVTSGGFTDTQYF
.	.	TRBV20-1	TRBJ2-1	TGCAGTGGAAGGGACTACAATGAGCAGTTCTTC	CSGRDYNEQFF
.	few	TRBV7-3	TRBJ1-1	TGTGCCAGCAGCCCCGGGTGGGGGAACACTGAAGCTTTCTTT	CASSPGWGNTEAFF
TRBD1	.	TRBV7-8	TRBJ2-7	TGTGCCAGCAGCCCCCGGGCCATGCGACAGGGCGAGCAGTACTTC	CASSPRAMRQGEQYF
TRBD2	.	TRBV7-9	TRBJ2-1	TGTGCCAGCACCGACGGACTAGCGGGGTGGAATGAGCAGTTCTTC	CASTDGLAGWNEQFF
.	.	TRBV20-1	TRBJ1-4	TGCAGTGCTATTGGGGGGGCGCGAACTAATGAAAAACTGTTTTTT	CSAIGGARTNEKLFF
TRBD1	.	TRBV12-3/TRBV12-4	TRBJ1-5	TGTGCCAGCAGTCTCTACAGGGGTAGCAATCAGCCCCAGCATTTT	CASSLYRGSNQPQHF
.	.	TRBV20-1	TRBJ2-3	TGCAGTGCACCCCCGAGCGGTCGCACAGATACGCAGTATTTT	CSAPPSGRTDTQYF
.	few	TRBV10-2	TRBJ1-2	TGCGCCAGCAGGCGGGATGACTATGGCTACACCTTC	CASRRDDYGYTF
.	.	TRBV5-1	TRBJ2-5	TGCGCCAGCAGCTTGCTTGCGGGGCCGAGCCAAGAGACCCAGTACTTC	CASSLLAGPSQETQYF
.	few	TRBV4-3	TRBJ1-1	TGCGCCAGCACCTTCGTGATCGGGGGAAGCACTGAAGCTTTCTTT	CASTFVIGGSTEAFF
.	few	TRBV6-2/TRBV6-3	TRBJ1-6	TGTGCCAGCAGTTACGTGAGGGCCCGTTCACCCCTCCACTTT	CASSYVRARSPLHF
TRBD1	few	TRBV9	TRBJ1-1	TGTGCCAGCAGCCTCCTGGGACAGTTGAACACTGAAGCTTTCTTT	CASSLLGQLNTEAFF
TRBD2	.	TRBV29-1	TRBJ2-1	TGCAGCGTTGAAAGGCTAGCGGGGCGGAACAATGAGCAGTTCTTC	CSVERLAGRNNEQFF
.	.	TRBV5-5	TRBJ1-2	TGTGCCAGCAGCTTGGGGACAGACCTGAACTATGGCTACACCTTC	CASSLGTDLNYGYTF
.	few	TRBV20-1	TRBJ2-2	TGCAGTGCTCTTGGGGGGCCCGGGGAGCTGTTTTTT	CSALGGPGELFF
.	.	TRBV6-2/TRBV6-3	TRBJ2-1	TGTGCCAGCAGTGACCGAGGGGAGCAGTTCTTC	CASSDRGEQFF
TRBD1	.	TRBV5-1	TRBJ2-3	TGCGCCAGCAGCCCCCCGGGACAGACCACAGATACGCAGTATTTT	CASSPPGQTTDTQYF